This passage covers 13 T cell receptor beta chains from one sample sequenced in a study of blood T cell repertoires in COVID-19. TCRdb's copy holds only in-frame clones and misses some; the assay was immunoSEQ multiplex PCR. The table shows 81,000 or so clones, with 65% to 90% occurring only once. The sequencing sample was made of peripheral blood. The receptor set was obtained from a man over 45 with COVID-19, enrolled during active disease.

The CDR3 loop reads CAWNQGTYNSPLHF. CDR3 bases: TGTGCCTGGAATCAGGGGACCTATAATTCACCCCTCCACTTT. The chain combines TRBV30 with TRBJ1-6, with D tentatively TRBD1 (6 bases). The CDR3 sequence is 14 residues long. Germline V gives CDR1 GTSNPN, CDR2 SVGIG (reference sequence). Trimming took off 4 bases at V and 2 bases at J, with 9 bases between the two ends. The whole variable domain, remainder taken from reference TRBV30 and TRBJ1-6, is SQTIHQWPATLVQPVGSPLSLECTVEGTSNPNLYWYRQAAGRGLQLLFYSVGIGQISSEVPQNLSASRPQDRQFILSSKKLLLSDSGFYLCAWNQGTYNSPLHFGNGTRLTVT.

J is TRBJ2-7 and V is TRBV5-5; 9 bases match TRBD2. Germline V lookup: CDR1 SGHKS, CDR2 YYEKEE (reference sequence). CDR3 length: 15 residues. Trimming removed 5 bases from V and 3 bases from J; junction bases left unmatched: 9. This chain's CDR3 is CASRISASGDYEQYF. For the CDR3, the DNA is TGTGCCAGCAGGATTTCGGCTAGCGGGGACTACGAGCAGTACTTC.

In its sample, this clone was seen a few times. The V and J genes are TRBV4-1 and TRBJ1-5, with 9 bases lining up with TRBD1. The germline V gene has CDR1 MGHRA and CDR2 YSYEKL. This CDR3 contains 20 residues. V dropped 0 bases and J dropped 3; count of bases not matched to a gene: 15. The CDR3 DNA reads as TGCGCCAGCAGCCAAGATATACACGGGACAGGGTCTTTCTCCAATCAGCCCCAGCATTTT. The encoded protein is CASSQDIHGTGSFSNQPQHF.

J is TRBJ2-7 and V is TRBV5-1, with 7 bases lining up with TRBD1. Per germline, CDR1 SGHRS and CDR2 YFSETQ. Trimming at V came to 5 bases and at J to 3 bases, leaving 2 bases not matched to a gene. The CDR3 sequence is 12 residues long. The chain's CDR3 is CASSWDSYEQYF. DNA for the CDR3: TGCGCCAGCAGTTGGGACAGCTACGAGCAGTACTTC.

A single count supports this clone. The CDR3 region has the DNA TGTGCCGCCCTGCTAGCGGAATCCTCGGAGACCCAGTACTTC. Its translation is CAALLAESSETQYF. The chain employs TRBV30 and TRBJ2-5; TRBD2 matches 7 bases. V was pared by 8 bases and J by 5 bases, with 14 bases of the junction left unmatched. Germline V CDR1 and CDR2: GTSNPN, SVGIG (reference sequence). The CDR3 runs 14 residues. The full variable domain, with the rest looked up from reference TRBV30 and TRBJ2-5, is SQTIHQWPATLVQPVGSPLSLECTVEGTSNPNLYWYRQAAGRGLQLLFYSVGIGQISSEVPQNLSASRPQDRQFILSSKKLLLSDSGFYLCAALLAESSETQYFGPGTRLLVL.

The rearrangement uses TRBV5-1 and TRBJ1-1; D remains ambiguous. V lost 2 bases to trimming and J lost 5 bases, with 13 bases between them. Looked up from germline, CDR1 is SGHRS and CDR2 is YFSETQ. The CDR3 has 14 residues. The CDR3 loop is CASSFNDRGTEAFF. The CDR3 DNA is TGCGCCAGCAGCTTCAACGATCGGGGAACTGAAGCTTTCTTT. Variable domain in full (rest from reference TRBV5-1 and TRBJ1-1): KAGVTQTPRYLIKTRGQQVTLSCSPISGHRSVSWYQQTPGQGLQFLFEYFSETQRNKGNFPGRFSGRQFSNSRSEMNVSTLELGDSALYLCASSFNDRGTEAFFGQGTRLTVV.

In nucleotides, the CDR3 is TGTGCCAGTAGAACTTCGAACACTGAAGCTTTCTTT. Protein product: CASRTSNTEAFF. This chain links TRBV19 with TRBJ1-1; D not certain. Per germline, CDR1 LNHDA and CDR2 SQIVND (reference sequence). This CDR3 contains 12 residues. Trimming pared 6 bases from V and 1 base from J, leaving 6 bases between.

This clone came up a few times. The chain combines TRBV7-3 with TRBJ2-5; possible D gene TRBD1, 5 bases. CDR1 SGHTA and CDR2 FQGTGA come from the germline V gene. CDR3 length equals 13 residues. V lost 5 bases to trimming and J lost 2 bases, with 9 bases between them. This CDR3 is CASSPDKQETQYF. The CDR3 DNA sequence: TGTGCCAGCAGCCCGGACAAGCAAGAGACCCAGTACTTC.

This chain uses TRBV7-6 with TRBJ2-7; 7 bases fit TRBD2. The V segment lost 2 bases and the J segment 0 bases; nucleotides outside the gene matches: 4. Germline loops: CDR1 SGHVS, CDR2 FNYEAQ. The CDR3 length is 15 residues. CDR3 region: CASSLSGERSYEQYF. The CDR3 DNA reads as TGTGCCAGCAGCTTAAGCGGGGAGCGCTCCTACGAGCAGTACTTC.

This clone was detected once. CDR3 sequence (DNA): TGTGCCAGCAGTAACAGGGGTGAAAAACTGTTTTTT. Translating gives CASSNRGEKLFF. The chain recombines TRBV12-3 or TRBV12-4 with TRBJ1-4; 7 bases are shared with TRBD1. This CDR3 has 12 amino acids. With 5 bases clipped from V and 7 bases from J, the junction kept 1 base outside the gene matches.

This chain connects TRBV2 to TRBJ2-7; no clear D gene. Germline CDR1 and CDR2: SNHLY and FYNNEI. CDR3 size: 13 residues. Trimming stripped 2 bases from V and 8 bases from J, with 13 bases between. This CDR3 is CASSENIEEKQYF. The CDR3 DNA follows: TGTGCCAGCAGTGAAAACATAGAGGAAAAGCAGTACTTC.

The chain couples TRBV9 to TRBJ2-7, with 8 bases matching TRBD1. The CDR3 sequence is 15 residues long. The V segment lost 4 bases and the J segment 2 bases; nucleotides outside the gene matches: 8. Germline CDR1 is SGDLS and CDR2 is YYNGEE. In DNA form, the CDR3 reads TGTGCCAGCAGCCCCAGACAGGGGAGCCCCTACGAGCAGTACTTC. It specifies CASSPRQGSPYEQYF.

This chain links TRBV30 with TRBJ1-1, with TRBD1 matching over 7 bases. Germline loops: CDR1 GTSNPN, CDR2 SVGIG (reference sequence). CDR3 size: 13 residues. V lost 8 bases to trimming and J lost 1 base; unmatched junction nucleotides: 7. The CDR3 protein is CARMGQKNTEAFF. The CDR3, as DNA: TGTGCCCGGATGGGACAGAAGAACACTGAAGCTTTCTTT.